Included here is one T cell receptor beta chain sequence, with context. This entry belongs to a study of identical twins. TCRdb reprocessed the 5' RACE reads via MiXCR and lists one record per CDR3 protein. This table has some 690,000 distinct CDR3 sequences, approximately 21% appearing once. This CDR3 contains 19 residues. Germline V gene sequence: CDR1 SGHAT, CDR2 FQNNGV. V lost 4 bases, J lost 7 bases, and 31 bases lay in between. These data were also filed under a second study, of T cells expressing NK-cell markers. That report adds: Among the eight sequenced donors, seven tested HCMV-seropositive and one tested seronegative. Restricting sorting to alpha-beta TCR T cells was achieved in several experiments by an anti-gamma-delta TCR antibody. In 5 or 6 donors, dominant CD3+CD56+NKG2C+ clonotypes ranked among the top 10 CD8+ clonotypes.

The sample comprised PBMCs. This TCR was sampled from a woman under 30 in good health. The rearrangement links TRBV11-2 to TRBJ1-2; weak D call: TRBD1 (5 bases). The chain's CDR3 is CASSSRTRTRWDRPVGYTF. CDR3 bases: TGTGCCAGCAGCTCCCGAACTAGAACTAGGTGGGACCGCCCAGTTGGCTACACCTTC.